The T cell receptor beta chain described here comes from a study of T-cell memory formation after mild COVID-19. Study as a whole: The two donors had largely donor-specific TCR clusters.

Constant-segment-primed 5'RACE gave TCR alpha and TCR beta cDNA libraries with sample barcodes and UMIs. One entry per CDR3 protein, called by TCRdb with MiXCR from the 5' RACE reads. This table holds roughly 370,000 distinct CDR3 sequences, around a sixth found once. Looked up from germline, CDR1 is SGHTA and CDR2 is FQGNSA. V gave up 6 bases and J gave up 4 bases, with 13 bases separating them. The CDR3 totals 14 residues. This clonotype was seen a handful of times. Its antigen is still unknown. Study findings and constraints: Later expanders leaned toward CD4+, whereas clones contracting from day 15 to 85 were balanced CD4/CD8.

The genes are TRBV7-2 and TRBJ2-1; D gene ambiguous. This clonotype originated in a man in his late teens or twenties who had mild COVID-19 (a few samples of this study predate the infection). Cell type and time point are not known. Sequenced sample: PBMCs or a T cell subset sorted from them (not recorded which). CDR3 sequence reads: CASRDPGAYNEQFF. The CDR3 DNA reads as TGTGCCAGCAGGGACCCGGGCGCGTACAATGAGCAGTTCTTC. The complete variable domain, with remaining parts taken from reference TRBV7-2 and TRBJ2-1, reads GAGVSQSPSNKVTEKGKDVELRCDPISGHTALYWYRQSLGQGLEFLIYFQGNSAPDKSGLPSDRFSAERTGGSVSTLTIQRTQQEDSAVYLCASRDPGAYNEQFFGPGTRLTVL.